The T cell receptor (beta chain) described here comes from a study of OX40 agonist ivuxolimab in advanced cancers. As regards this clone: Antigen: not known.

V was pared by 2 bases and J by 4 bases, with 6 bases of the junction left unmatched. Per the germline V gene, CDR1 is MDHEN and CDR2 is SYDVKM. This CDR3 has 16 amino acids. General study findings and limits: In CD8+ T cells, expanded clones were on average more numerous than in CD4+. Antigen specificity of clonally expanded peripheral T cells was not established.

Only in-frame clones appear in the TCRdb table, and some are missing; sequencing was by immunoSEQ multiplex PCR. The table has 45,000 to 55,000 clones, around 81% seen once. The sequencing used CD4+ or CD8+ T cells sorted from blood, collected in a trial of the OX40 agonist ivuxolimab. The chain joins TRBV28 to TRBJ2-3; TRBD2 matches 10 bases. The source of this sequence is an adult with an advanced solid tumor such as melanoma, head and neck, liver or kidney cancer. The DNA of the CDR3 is TGTGCCAGCAGTTTAGTGGAGCTAGCGGGGGCAGATACGCAGTATTTT. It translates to CASSLVELAGADTQYF.